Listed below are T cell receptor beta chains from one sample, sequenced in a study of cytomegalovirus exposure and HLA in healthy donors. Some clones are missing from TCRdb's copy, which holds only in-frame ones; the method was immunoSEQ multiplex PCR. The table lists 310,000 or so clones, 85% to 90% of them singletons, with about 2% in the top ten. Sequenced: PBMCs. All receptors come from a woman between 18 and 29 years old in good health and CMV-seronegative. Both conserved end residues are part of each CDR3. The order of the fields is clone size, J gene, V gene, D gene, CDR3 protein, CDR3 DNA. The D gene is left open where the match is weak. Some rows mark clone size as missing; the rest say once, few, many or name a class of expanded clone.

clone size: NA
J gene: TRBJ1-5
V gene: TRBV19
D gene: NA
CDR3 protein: CASRTHWNSNQPQHF
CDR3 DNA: TGTGCCAGTAGGACACACTGGAATAGCAATCAGCCCCAGCATTTT

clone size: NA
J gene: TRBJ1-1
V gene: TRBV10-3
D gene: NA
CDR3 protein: CAISGTENTEAFF
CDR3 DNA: TGTGCCATCAGTGGGACAGAGAACACTGAAGCTTTCTTT

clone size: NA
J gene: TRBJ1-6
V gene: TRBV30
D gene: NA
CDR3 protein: CAWSPRWGQTTNSPLHF
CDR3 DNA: TGTGCCTGGAGCCCAAGGTGGGGCCAGACAACCAATTCACCCCTCCACTTT

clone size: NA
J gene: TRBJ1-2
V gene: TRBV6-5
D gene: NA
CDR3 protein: CASDPVGGAGGYTF
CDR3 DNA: TGTGCCAGCGATCCCGTGGGGGGGGCCGGTGGCTACACCTTC

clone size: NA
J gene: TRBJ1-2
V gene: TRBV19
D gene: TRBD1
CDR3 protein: CASSIVPLLTGGEGYGYTF
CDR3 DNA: TGTGCCAGTAGTATAGTCCCACTGCTCACAGGGGGCGAAGGGTATGGCTACACCTTC

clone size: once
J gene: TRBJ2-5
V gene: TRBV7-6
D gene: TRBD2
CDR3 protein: CASSSTSGGAYETQYF
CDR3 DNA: TGTGCCAGCAGCTCGACTAGCGGGGGGGCCTATGAGACCCAGTACTTC

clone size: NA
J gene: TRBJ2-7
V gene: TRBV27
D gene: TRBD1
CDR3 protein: CASSPTGNYEQYF
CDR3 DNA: TGTGCCAGCAGCCCGACAGGGAACTACGAGCAGTACTTC

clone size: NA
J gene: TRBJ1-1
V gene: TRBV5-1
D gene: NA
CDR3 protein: CASSLGPGRYTEAFF
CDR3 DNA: TGCGCCAGCAGCTTGGGCCCGGGTCGGTACACTGAAGCTTTCTTT

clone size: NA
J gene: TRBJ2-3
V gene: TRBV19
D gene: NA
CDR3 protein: CASSMGSGLTDTQYF
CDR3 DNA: TGTGCCAGTAGTATGGGTAGCGGACTCACAGATACGCAGTATTTT

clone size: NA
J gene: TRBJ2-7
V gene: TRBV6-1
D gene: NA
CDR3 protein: CASSPAGTNYEQYF
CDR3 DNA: TGTGCCAGCAGTCCAGCCGGGACAAACTACGAGCAGTACTTC

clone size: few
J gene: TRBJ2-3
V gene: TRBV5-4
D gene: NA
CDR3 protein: CASSSGLSTDTQYF
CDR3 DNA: TGTGCCAGCAGCTCTGGGCTATCGACAGATACGCAGTATTTT

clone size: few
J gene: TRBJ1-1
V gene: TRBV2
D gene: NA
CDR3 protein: CASTPESSEAFF
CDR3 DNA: TGTGCCAGCACTCCCGAGAGTTCTGAAGCTTTCTTT